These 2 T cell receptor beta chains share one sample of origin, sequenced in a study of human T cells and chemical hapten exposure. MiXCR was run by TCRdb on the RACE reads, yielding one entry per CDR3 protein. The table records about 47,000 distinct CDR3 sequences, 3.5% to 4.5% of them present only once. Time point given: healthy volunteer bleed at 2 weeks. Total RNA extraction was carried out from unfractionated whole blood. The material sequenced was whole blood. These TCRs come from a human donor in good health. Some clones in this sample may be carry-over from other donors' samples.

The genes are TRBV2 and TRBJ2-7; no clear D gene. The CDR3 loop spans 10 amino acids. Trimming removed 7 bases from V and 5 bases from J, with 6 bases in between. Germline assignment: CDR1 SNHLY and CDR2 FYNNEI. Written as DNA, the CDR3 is TGTGCCAGCATAACGGACGAGCAGTACTTC. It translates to CASITDEQYF. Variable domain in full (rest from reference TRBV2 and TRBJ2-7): EPEVTQTPSHQVTQMGQEVILRCVPISNHLYFYWYRQILGQKVEFLVSFYNNEISEKSEIFDDQFSVERPDGSNFTLKIRSTKLEDSAMYFCASITDEQYFGPGTRLTVT.

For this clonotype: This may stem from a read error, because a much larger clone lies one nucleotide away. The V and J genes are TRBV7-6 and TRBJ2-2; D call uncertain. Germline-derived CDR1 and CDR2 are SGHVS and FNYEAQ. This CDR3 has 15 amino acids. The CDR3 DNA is TGTGCCAGCGGCTTAGCCAGAGGCACCACCGGGGAGCTGTTTTTT. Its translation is CASGLARGTTGELFF.